This T cell receptor (beta chain) was sequenced in a study of blood T cell repertoires in COVID-19. Study information: Specimens from acute and convalescent COVID-19 originated in the United States, Italy and Spain.

Authors' processing steps: Cell counts per sample came from amplifying reference gene primers. The assay was immunoSEQ multiplex PCR, and TCRdb's table has in-frame clones only and misses some. For V, J and clone size, that table is used; D and trimming come from the DNA. The data show 30,000 to 40,000 clones, with roughly 85% seen just once and approximately 15% held by the top ten. The CDR3 spans 15 residues. Trimming pared 0 bases from V and 2 bases from J, leaving 11 bases between. The germline gives CDR1 SGHRS, CDR2 YFSETQ. The sequenced sample was peripheral blood. The source of this sequence is a human donor in a cohort sampled during active COVID-19. This chain connects TRBV5-1 to TRBJ1-1; no clear D. The CDR3 loop reads CASSLAGEVNTEAFF. The CDR3 DNA reads TGCGCCAGCAGCTTGGCCGGGGAGGTAAACACTGAAGCTTTCTTT.